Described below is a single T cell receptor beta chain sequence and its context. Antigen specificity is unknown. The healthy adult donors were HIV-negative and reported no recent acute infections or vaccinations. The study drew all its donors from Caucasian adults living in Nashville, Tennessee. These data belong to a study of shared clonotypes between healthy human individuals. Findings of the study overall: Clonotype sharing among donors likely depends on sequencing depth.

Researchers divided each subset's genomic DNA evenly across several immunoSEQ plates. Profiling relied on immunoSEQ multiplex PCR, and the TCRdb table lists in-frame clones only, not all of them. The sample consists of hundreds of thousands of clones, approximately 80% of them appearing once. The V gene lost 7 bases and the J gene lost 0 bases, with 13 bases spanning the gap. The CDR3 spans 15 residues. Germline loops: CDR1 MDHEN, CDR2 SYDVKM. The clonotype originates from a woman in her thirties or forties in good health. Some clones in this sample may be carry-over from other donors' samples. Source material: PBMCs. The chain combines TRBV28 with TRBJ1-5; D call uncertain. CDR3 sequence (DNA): TGTGCCAGCACCCTGAATGACTATAGCAATCAGCCCCAGCATTTT. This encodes CASTLNDYSNQPQHF.